The 26 T cell receptor beta chains below come from one sample, sequenced in a study of blood T cell repertoires in COVID-19. This table comes from immunoSEQ multiplex PCR, and its TCRdb copy is limited to in-frame clones, with some not included. The repertoire holds fewer than 250,000 clones, with 88% as singletons. The sample consisted of peripheral blood. The receptors derive from a man between 70 and 80 years old with acute or convalescent COVID-19.

This rearrangement joins TRBV29-1 to TRBJ1-2, with D perhaps TRBD1 (5 bases). V lost 6 bases and J 1 base, leaving 15 bases between the germline ends. The germline V gene encodes CDR1 SQVTM and CDR2 ANQGSEA. The CDR3 is made up of 14 amino acids. The CDR3: CSVEGWGFNYGYTF. The CDR3 coding sequence is TGCAGCGTGGAGGGGTGGGGATTTAACTATGGCTACACCTTC.

This rearrangement joins TRBV27 to TRBJ1-5; D gene uncertain. This CDR3 comprises 13 residues. Germline CDR1 is MNHEY and CDR2 is SMNVEV (reference sequence). The V gene lost 3 bases and the J gene lost 5 bases, with 8 bases spanning the gap. The CDR3 coding sequence is TGTGCCAGCAGTTTCTGGAGGGATCAGCCCCAGCATTTT. Protein: CASSFWRDQPQHF.

This clone was observed a single time. The rearrangement links TRBV11-2 to TRBJ2-5; D might be TRBD1 (5 bases). CDR1 is SGHAT and CDR2 is FQNNGV in the germline V gene. The CDR3 sequence is 15 residues long. V lost 1 base to trimming and J lost 1 base, with 10 bases between them. The CDR3 protein is CASSLGQGPQETQYF. The DNA for the CDR3 is TGTGCCAGCAGCTTAGGTCAGGGCCCCCAAGAGACCCAGTACTTC. Combining the CDR3 with reference TRBV11-2 and TRBJ2-5 gives the whole variable domain EAGVAQSPRYKIIEKRQSVAFWCNPISGHATLYWYQQILGQGPKLLIQFQNNGVVDDSQLPKDRFSAERLKGVDSTLKIQPAKLEDSAVYLCASSLGQGPQETQYFGPGTRLLVL.

This clone occurred a few times. The CDR3 DNA follows: TGTGCCAGCAGCCTCGACACGGCGGGGTCACCCCTCCACTTT. This translates into CASSLDTAGSPLHF. The V call is TRBV7-3, the J call TRBJ1-6; D is undetermined. Trimming shortened V by 5 bases and J by 10 bases, and 15 bases separated the two germline ends. The CDR3 runs 14 residues. CDR1 is SGHTA, CDR2 FQGTGA, per germline.

This rearrangement joins TRBV9 to TRBJ2-7; 10 bases align to TRBD2. CDR1 is SGDLS and CDR2 is YYNGEE in the germline V gene. This CDR3 spans 16 amino acids. Trimming cost V 2 bases and J 0 bases; bases outside gene matches: 5. The CDR3 loop reads CASSVRGLAYSYEQYF. CDR3 nucleotide sequence: TGTGCCAGCAGCGTGAGGGGACTAGCGTACTCCTACGAGCAGTACTTC. The full variable domain, rest sourced from reference TRBV9 and TRBJ2-7, is DSGVTQTPKHLITATGQRVTLRCSPRSGDLSVYWYQQSLDQGLQFLIQYYNGEERAKGNILERFSAQQFPDLHSELNLSSLELGDSALYFCASSVRGLAYSYEQYFGPGTRLTVT.

The chain is built from TRBV15 and TRBJ1-2; D remains unclear. The V and J ends lost 1 base and 7 bases respectively, with 4 bases between them. Germline assignment: CDR1 LNHNV and CDR2 YYDKDF (reference sequence). The CDR3 is 11 residues long. The CDR3: CATSRGSGYTF. The CDR3 DNA sequence: TGTGCCACCAGCAGAGGGAGTGGCTACACCTTC.

The rearrangement joins TRBV4-2 to TRBJ2-5, with 13 bases identical to TRBD2. CDR1 is LGHNA, CDR2 YNFKEQ, per germline. With 5 bases clipped from V and 2 bases from J, the junction kept 5 bases outside the gene matches. The CDR3 is 16 residues long. CDR3 residues: CASSFRLAGGQETQYF. The CDR3, as DNA: TGTGCCAGCAGCTTTCGACTAGCGGGAGGACAAGAGACCCAGTACTTC.

This sequence joins TRBV28 and TRBJ2-2, with 10 bases that match TRBD1. Germline V gene lookup returns CDR1 MDHEN and CDR2 SYDVKM. The CDR3 length is 15 residues. V lost 6 bases, J lost 5 bases, and 6 bases stayed unmatched. CDR3 region: CASRSPGQGTGELFF. DNA of the CDR3: TGTGCCAGCAGATCTCCGGGACAGGGGACCGGGGAGCTGTTTTTT.

The V gene is TRBV30, the J gene TRBJ1-1; a possible D gene is TRBD1 (5 bases). The CDR3 has 15 residues. In germline, CDR1 is GTSNPN, CDR2 SVGIG (reference sequence). Trimming removed 7 bases at V and 5 bases at J, with 23 bases between. The CDR3 reads CAFGPWNEGRTEAFF. Written as DNA, the CDR3 is TGTGCCTTTGGACCCTGGAATGAGGGGAGGACTGAAGCTTTCTTT.

The chain employs TRBV3-1 (or the pseudogene TRBV3-2) and TRBJ1-3; 7 bases line up with TRBD1. This CDR3 has 15 residues. The germline gives CDR1 LGHDT, CDR2 YNNKEL (reference sequence). The V segment lost 4 bases and the J segment 1 base; nucleotides outside the gene matches: 4. CDR3 residues: CASSRAGGSGNTIYF. In DNA, the CDR3 is TGTGCCAGCAGCCGTGCAGGGGGATCTGGAAACACCATATATTTT.

The chain links TRBV4-1 to TRBJ1-2; weak D call: TRBD1 (5 bases). Trimming left V 3 bases short and J 8 bases short, with 19 bases between. CDR1 is MGHRA, CDR2 YSYEKL, per germline. The CDR3 runs to 15 residues. CDR3 DNA sequence: TGCGCCAGCAGCCAGATTTTGTGGGGGGGAAACGGCTACACCTTC. Its translation is CASSQILWGGNGYTF.

V and J are TRBV7-8 and TRBJ1-2; D not resolved. Trimming took 5 bases from V and 4 from J, leaving 8 bases between them. Looked up from germline, CDR1 is SGHVS and CDR2 is FQNEAQ. CDR3 size: 12 residues. CDR3 bases: TGTGCCAGCAGCCTTACGGGCTATGGCTACACCTTC. Protein product: CASSLTGYGYTF.

The chain employs TRBV15 and TRBJ2-2; a weak D match, TRBD2 (6 bases). The CDR3 runs to 15 residues. Trimming took 2 bases from V and 7 from J, leaving 14 bases between them. The V gene's germline CDR1 is LNHNV and CDR2 YYDKDF (reference sequence). The CDR3, as DNA: TGTGCCACCAGCAGATACATGGGGGAGGTCGGGGAGCTGTTTTTT. It codes for CATSRYMGEVGELFF.

This rearrangement joins TRBV7-9 to TRBJ2-7, with D maybe TRBD1 (5 bases). CDR3 length equals 13 residues. In germline, CDR1 is SEHNR, CDR2 FQNEAQ (reference sequence). Trimming cost V 8 bases and J 6 bases, with 17 bases left between them. CDR3 residues: CASDQGMGGEQYF. For the CDR3, the DNA is TGTGCCAGCGATCAGGGAATGGGTGGCGAGCAGTACTTC.

The chain couples TRBV3-1 (or the pseudogene TRBV3-2) to TRBJ2-7, with a weak D call TRBD1 (8 bases). Trimming took off 8 bases at V and 6 bases at J, with 14 bases between the two ends. The CDR3 has 12 amino acids. Germline values: CDR1 LGHDT, CDR2 YNNKEL (reference sequence). The CDR3 nucleotides are TGTGCCAGCTCGACAGGGGAGGGCGAGCAGTACTTC. Its translation: CASSTGEGEQYF.

This clone was picked up one time. The rearrangement uses TRBV24-1 and TRBJ2-1, with a weak D call TRBD1 (6 bases). Trimming stripped 7 bases from V and 1 base from J, with 10 bases between. CDR1 is KGHDR and CDR2 is SFDVKD in the germline V gene. There are 14 residues in the CDR3. The CDR3 sequence is CATSPGQSYNEQFF. The CDR3 DNA reads TGTGCCACCAGCCCGGGACAATCCTACAATGAGCAGTTCTTC.

The chain carries TRBV9 and TRBJ1-1; D uncertain. Germline loops: CDR1 SGDLS, CDR2 YYNGEE. The CDR3 sequence is 15 residues long. V lost 4 bases to trimming and J lost 0 bases, with 13 bases between them. The CDR3: CASSPLGSLNTEAFF. The CDR3 DNA follows: TGTGCCAGCAGCCCACTAGGGAGCCTGAACACTGAAGCTTTCTTT.

As DNA, the CDR3 is TGTGCCAGCAGTTTATCAGGAATTGCTAATGGCTACACCTTC. Its protein product is CASSLSGIANGYTF. This sequence joins TRBV28 and TRBJ1-2; no clear D gene. There are 14 residues in the CDR3. Trimming took 1 base from V and 6 from J, leaving 12 bases between them. Germline V gene lookup returns CDR1 MDHEN and CDR2 SYDVKM.

The rearrangement joins TRBV9 to TRBJ2-5; 9 bases line up with TRBD1. Germline CDR1 SGDLS, CDR2 YYNGEE. The V segment lost 5 bases and the J segment 5 bases; nucleotides outside the gene matches: 4. The CDR3 length is 13 residues. CDR3 region: CASSGDRVETQYF. DNA of the CDR3: TGTGCCAGCAGTGGGGACAGGGTGGAGACCCAGTACTTC.

The chain has TRBV28 and TRBJ2-7; D not resolved. The germline V gene encodes CDR1 MDHEN and CDR2 SYDVKM. The CDR3 runs 13 residues. Trimming left V 4 bases short and J 0 bases short, with 7 bases between. For the CDR3, the DNA is TGTGCCAGCAGTTCTCCGAGCTCCTACGAGCAGTACTTC. As protein: CASSSPSSYEQYF.

The CDR3 sequence is CASGRTSGRSDEQFF. The CDR3 bases are TGTGCTAGTGGCCGGACTAGCGGGAGATCAGATGAGCAGTTCTTC. The chain recombines TRBV12-5 with TRBJ2-1; 13 nucleotides align to TRBD2. V lost 6 bases, J lost 8 bases, and 7 bases stayed unmatched. The CDR3 consists of 15 residues. In germline, CDR1 is LGHNT, CDR2 FRNRAP.

The rearrangement joins TRBV2 to TRBJ1-3; D gene ambiguous. The CDR3 sequence is 13 residues long. Germline V CDR1 and CDR2: SNHLY, FYNNEI. V was shortened by 7 bases and J by 0 bases, with 7 bases between the two germline ends. The CDR3 DNA is TGTGCCAGCATACTTAACTCTGGAAACACCATATATTTT. The encoded protein is CASILNSGNTIYF.

The chain is built from TRBV27 and TRBJ2-7; D is possibly TRBD2 (5 bases). Germline loops: CDR1 MNHEY, CDR2 SMNVEV (reference sequence). This CDR3 has 16 residues. The germline V and J ends were trimmed by 0 bases and 0 bases, with 12 bases remaining between them. This chain's CDR3 is CASSLSSTGSSYEQYF. In nucleotides, the CDR3 is TGTGCCAGCAGTTTATCCTCGACGGGGAGCTCCTACGAGCAGTACTTC.

The chain joins TRBV4-3 to TRBJ1-1; 7 bases match TRBD1. J lost 0 bases, V lost 1 base, and 5 bases had no gene match. The CDR3 covers 16 residues. The germline gives CDR1 LGHNA, CDR2 YSLEER. The CDR3 DNA follows: TGCGCCAGCAGCCAAGGAAGGGACAGATTGAACACTGAAGCTTTCTTT. This gives the protein CASSQGRDRLNTEAFF.

The chain is built from TRBV11-2 and TRBJ1-1, with D possibly being TRBD1 (5 bases). Germline V lookup: CDR1 SGHAT, CDR2 FQNNGV. Trimming removed 5 bases from V and 2 bases from J, with 12 bases in between. This CDR3 region has 14 residues. The chain's CDR3 is CASSITDSNTEAFF. CDR3 DNA: TGTGCCAGCAGCATCACCGACAGTAACACTGAAGCTTTCTTT.

The chain couples TRBV7-2 to TRBJ1-2, with a weak D call TRBD1 (5 bases). The CDR3 runs to 16 residues. Trimming pared 5 bases from V and 6 bases from J, leaving 22 bases between. Per germline, CDR1 SGHTA and CDR2 FQGNSA. The CDR3 region is CASSAPGGRGQHGYTF. The CDR3 region has the DNA TGTGCCAGCAGCGCGCCCGGTGGGAGGGGTCAACATGGCTACACCTTC.